These 13 T cell receptor beta chains share one sample of origin, sequenced in a study of blood T cell repertoires in COVID-19. Generated by immunoSEQ multiplex PCR, the TCRdb table keeps only in-frame clones and is missing some. The sample contains some 400,000 clones, 90% of which appear only once. The specimen was peripheral blood. These receptors were obtained from a man aged 18 to 29 with active or convalescent COVID-19.

The CDR3 DNA reads TGTGCCAGTAGTATAACAGGGTGGCAGCCCCAGCATTTT. Translation gives CASSITGWQPQHF. This chain uses TRBV19 with TRBJ1-5, with D maybe TRBD1 (6 bases). This CDR3 is built from 13 residues. Germline V gene sequence: CDR1 LNHDA, CDR2 SQIVND (reference sequence). Trimming removed 2 bases at V and 7 bases at J, with 9 bases between.

The V and J genes are TRBV5-1 and TRBJ2-2; TRBD1 agrees at 7 bases. The CDR3 is 15 amino acids. V was pared by 3 bases and J by 3 bases, with 5 bases of the junction left unmatched. Germline-derived CDR1 and CDR2 are SGHRS and YFSETQ. The CDR3 loop is CASSSGGRYTGELFF. The CDR3 DNA follows: TGCGCCAGCAGCTCAGGGGGTCGGTACACCGGGGAGCTGTTTTTT.

The chain uses TRBV6-5 and TRBJ1-2; the D gene is possibly TRBD1 (6 bases). In germline, CDR1 is MNHEY, CDR2 SVGAGI. The CDR3 covers 15 residues. V was shortened by 2 bases and J by 4 bases, with 14 bases between the two germline ends. The CDR3 region is CASSYRTAGVYGYTF. CDR3 in DNA: TGTGCCAGCAGTTACCGGACAGCCGGAGTCTATGGCTACACCTTC.

The chain links TRBV5-6 to TRBJ2-3; TRBD1 agrees at 8 bases. There are 16 residues in the CDR3. The V and J ends lost 6 bases and 0 bases, in that order; junction bases with no gene match: 9. Germline V CDR1 and CDR2: SGHDT, YYEEEE. The CDR3: CASTWTGTGSTDTQYF. As DNA, the CDR3 is TGTGCCAGCACCTGGACCGGGACAGGAAGCACAGATACGCAGTATTTT. Full variable domain (rest looked up from reference TRBV5-6 and TRBJ2-3): DAGVTQSPTHLIKTRGQQVTLRCSPKSGHDTVSWYQQALGQGPQFIFQYYEEEERQRGNFPDRFSGHQFPNYSSELNVNALLLGDSALYLCASTWTGTGSTDTQYFGPGTRLTVL.

The rearrangement links TRBV15 to TRBJ1-2, with no clear D. V gave up 0 bases and J gave up 2 bases, with 16 bases separating them. CDR1 and CDR2 from the germline V gene are LNHNV and YYDKDF (reference sequence). The CDR3 is 17 amino acids. CDR3 in amino acids: CATSRDILAGGNYGYTF. The CDR3 DNA sequence: TGTGCCACCAGCAGAGATATTTTGGCAGGAGGGAACTATGGCTACACCTTC.

This chain links TRBV19 with TRBJ1-2; 9 bases line up with TRBD1. The germline gives CDR1 LNHDA, CDR2 SQIVND (reference sequence). The CDR3 is 13 amino acids. J was trimmed by 6 bases and V by 4 bases; bases with no gene match: 3. The CDR3 sequence: CASSNRGRNGYTF. The CDR3 region has the DNA TGTGCCAGTAGTAACAGGGGGCGGAATGGCTACACCTTC.

The chain links TRBV27 to TRBJ2-7; the match to TRBD1 covers 10 bases. The CDR3 spans 14 residues. Trimming cost V 2 bases and J 6 bases; bases outside gene matches: 4. CDR1 and CDR2 (germline): MNHEY, SMNVEV (reference sequence). CDR3 nucleotides: TGTGCCAGCAGTTTAAAGGGGACAGGGGCCGAGCAGTACTTC. Residues: CASSLKGTGAEQYF.

As for this clone: Germline is not matched at one junction end, which may reflect a read error. This CDR3 is CASSVEYRAGANVLTF. CDR3 sequence (DNA): TGTGCCAGCAGCGTTGAGTACAGGGCTGGGGCCAACGTGCTGACTTTC. The chain has TRBV9 and TRBJ2-6; a weak D match, TRBD1 (6 bases). CDR3 size: 16 residues. Per germline, CDR1 SGDLS and CDR2 YYNGEE.

The chain couples TRBV5-1 to TRBJ1-1; TRBD1 is a possible D gene (6 bases). In germline, CDR1 is SGHRS, CDR2 YFSETQ. V lost 4 bases to trimming and J lost 6 bases, with 19 bases between them. This CDR3 comprises 15 residues. The CDR3 DNA follows: TGCGCCAGCAGCCCCGGACGCTTCAGGGGCGCTGAAGCTTTCTTT. Protein: CASSPGRFRGAEAFF.

The chain is built from TRBV20-1 and TRBJ2-1, with D unclear. The V end was cut by 3 bases, the J end by 1 base, with 13 bases between. Looked up from germline, CDR1 is DFQATT and CDR2 is SNEGSKA (reference sequence). This CDR3 is 15 amino acids long. The CDR3 loop reads CSASWAAMSYNEQFF. For the CDR3, the DNA is TGCAGTGCTAGTTGGGCTGCCATGTCCTACAATGAGCAGTTCTTC.

The chain uses TRBV29-1 and TRBJ2-1; the match to TRBD1 covers 9 bases. The germline CDR1 and CDR2 sequences are SQVTM and ANQGSEA. Unmatched junction bases numbered 12, after V lost 8 bases and J lost 7 bases. This CDR3 contains 14 residues. CDR3 coding DNA: TGCAGCTCCTCCGGGGGACAGGGTCGGAATGAGCAGTTCTTC. This translates into CSSSGGQGRNEQFF.

CDR3 nucleotide sequence: TGTGCCAGCAGCAGCTGGACAGGGGGTAATGAAAAACTGTTTTTT. Translating it yields CASSSWTGGNEKLFF. The chain uses TRBV21-1 and TRBJ1-4; the table's D call of TRBD1 was not tested on the DNA. TRBV21-1 is designated a pseudogene. This CDR3 region has 15 residues.

The chain links TRBV4-1 to TRBJ2-2; TRBD2 matches at 13 bases. V trimming: 0 bases; J trimming: 6 bases; junction bases outside the gene matches: 4. In germline, CDR1 is MGHRA, CDR2 YSYEKL. The CDR3 sequence is 17 residues long. For the CDR3, the DNA is TGCGCCAGCAGCCAAGAGGGACTAGCGGGAAAGGCCGGGGAGCTGTTTTTT. This codes for CASSQEGLAGKAGELFF.